The entry that follows covers one TCR beta chain sequence. Antigen specificity is unknown. TCRdb re-analysed the 5' RACE reads in MiXCR, keeping a single row per CDR3 protein. The sample consists of over 130,000 distinct CDR3 sequences, 13% to 15% of them appearing once. This specimen comes from a study of T-cell memory formation after mild COVID-19. Overall study context: TCR clusters were mostly donor specific.

CDR1 and CDR2 from the germline V gene are MGHRA and YSYEKL. CDR3 length: 13 residues. Between the trimmed V and J ends, which lost 1 base and 7 bases, there was a span of 10 bases. Study observations and caveats: CM and EM subsets held most contracting CD4+ clones; EMRA held CD8+ ones. Pre-infection memory held some responding clones, suggesting pre-existing cross-reactive T cells responded. There was a balanced CD4/CD8 profile in clones contracting day 15 to 85, and later expanders leaned CD4+.

The material sequenced was PBMCs or a T cell subset sorted from them (not recorded which). The sequence came from an adult woman who had mild COVID-19 (a few samples of this study predate the infection). Cell type and time point are not known. This chain uses TRBV4-1 with TRBJ1-2; D gene ambiguous. CDR3 in amino acids: CASSQAAGVGYTF. CDR3 coding DNA: TGCGCCAGCAGCCAAGCAGCTGGGGTTGGCTACACCTTC.